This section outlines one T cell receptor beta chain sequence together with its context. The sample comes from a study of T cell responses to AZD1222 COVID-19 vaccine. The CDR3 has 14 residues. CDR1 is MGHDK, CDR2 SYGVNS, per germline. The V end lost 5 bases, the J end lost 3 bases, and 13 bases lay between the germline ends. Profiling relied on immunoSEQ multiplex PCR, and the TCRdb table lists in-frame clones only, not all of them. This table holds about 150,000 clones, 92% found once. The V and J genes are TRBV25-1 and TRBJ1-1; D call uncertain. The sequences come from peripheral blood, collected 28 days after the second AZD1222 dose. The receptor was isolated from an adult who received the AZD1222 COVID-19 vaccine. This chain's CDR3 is CASSHLAGDTEAFF. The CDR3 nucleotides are TGTGCCAGCAGTCATCTGGCAGGAGACACTGAAGCTTTCTTT.